This T cell receptor (beta chain) was captured in a study of T cell responses to AZD1222 COVID-19 vaccine. Trimming removed 2 bases from V and 3 bases from J; junction bases left unmatched: 9. The germline CDR1 and CDR2 sequences are SGHRS and YFSETQ. The CDR3 totals 16 residues. The data were produced by immunoSEQ multiplex PCR, yet TCRdb's version contains in-frame clones alone and is incomplete. The sample includes over 150,000 clones, around 92% of them seen just once. The V and J genes are TRBV5-1 and TRBJ1-1; the match to TRBD1 covers 8 bases. The receptor's source is an adult in good health. This sample comprised peripheral blood, obtained on day 0 of AZD1222 vaccination. The CDR3 is CASSFGQGALDTEAFF. The CDR3 coding sequence is TGCGCCAGCAGCTTCGGGCAGGGGGCGTTGGACACTGAAGCTTTCTTT.